The 26 T cell receptor beta chains reported below all come from one sample, sequenced in a study of T cell repertoires in cytomegalovirus infection. TCRdb independently ran MiXCR on the reads; one entry per CDR3 protein. The table records hundreds of thousands of distinct CDR3 sequences, approximately 30% of them present only once. For these receptors, no antigen is known. The input for sequencing was cultured CD8+ T cells from PBMCs, taken from culture after CMV antigen stimulation. All receptors derive from a human donor in good health (CMV status not recorded). Some clones in this sample may be carry-over from other donors' samples.

In its sample, this clonotype was seen a few times. The chain joins TRBV6-1 to TRBJ2-7; D may be TRBD1 or TRBD2 (6 bases each). V dropped 6 bases and J dropped 5 bases, with 23 bases sitting between them. Germline V gene data show CDR1 as MNHNS and CDR2 as SASEGT. There are 16 residues in the CDR3. The CDR3 region is CASRRWTAGGRDEQYV. CDR3 coding DNA: TGTGCCAGCAGAAGGTGGACAGCCGGAGGGCGGGACGAGCAGTACGTC.

V gene TRBV19 combines with J gene TRBJ2-5; D is unclear. The V and J ends lost 7 bases and 5 bases respectively, with 5 bases between them. The germline CDR1 and CDR2 sequences are LNHDA and SQIVND (reference sequence). The CDR3 runs to 10 residues. CDR3 region: CASMGETQYF. The CDR3 region has the DNA TGTGCCAGTATGGGCGAGACCCAGTACTTC.

This clonotype was counted only a few times. The chain is built from TRBV6-6 and TRBJ1-1; no firm D call. Germline V gene lookup returns CDR1 MNHNY and CDR2 SVGAGI (reference sequence). The CDR3 runs 12 residues. V gave up 6 bases and J gave up 8 bases, with 13 bases separating them. The CDR3 bases are TGTGCCAGCAGAGTTAGCGGGCTAGAAGCTTTCTTT. It is translated as CASRVSGLEAFF.

The CDR3 nucleotides read TGTGCCAGCAGTTACAGTGGGCAGTTAAACATTCAGTACTTC. Translated, it gives CASSYSGQLNIQYF. The rearrangement uses TRBV6-1 and TRBJ2-4; D is ambiguous. The CDR3 loop spans 14 amino acids. Germline V gene sequence: CDR1 MNHNS, CDR2 SASEGT. Trimming shortened V by 5 bases and J by 6 bases, and 14 bases separated the two germline ends.

A few counts support this clonotype. The chain couples TRBV6-5 to TRBJ2-1; 10 positions agree with TRBD2. CDR3 length equals 17 residues. The germline V gene encodes CDR1 MNHEY and CDR2 SVGAGI. J gave up 5 bases and V 0 bases, and 7 bases lay outside the gene matches. CDR3 in DNA: TGTGCCAGCAGTTACTCGTTTCTTAGCGGGGGGAACAATGAGCAGTTCTTC. Protein sequence: CASSYSFLSGGNNEQFF.

The V call is TRBV14, the J call TRBJ1-1; unclear D gene. V gave up 0 bases and J gave up 1 base, with 12 bases separating them. The CDR3 is 16 residues long. Germline V gene sequence: CDR1 SGHDN, CDR2 FVKESK. CDR3 loop: CASSQDQQIKNTEAFF. The CDR3 DNA reads TGTGCCAGCAGCCAAGATCAACAAATTAAGAACACTGAAGCTTTCTTT.

The chain is built from TRBV4-3 and TRBJ2-2, with D tentatively TRBD2 (7 bases). The CDR3 length is 17 residues. Trimming removed 0 bases at V and 7 bases at J, with 18 bases between. The germline CDR1 and CDR2 sequences are LGHNA and YSLEER. CDR3 sequence: CASSQDPVAGADGELFF. As DNA, the CDR3 is TGCGCCAGCAGCCAAGATCCTGTGGCGGGGGCGGACGGGGAGCTGTTTTTT.

This clonotype was recorded a few times. The chain has TRBV7-2 and TRBJ2-7; 9 bases are shared with TRBD2. The CDR3 is 14 amino acids. Germline V gives CDR1 SGHTA, CDR2 FQGNSA. Trimming removed 7 bases from V and 4 bases from J; junction bases left unmatched: 8. CDR3 in amino acids: CASTLGLAGYEQYF. The CDR3 nucleotides read TGTGCCAGCACCCTGGGCCTAGCGGGGTACGAGCAGTACTTC.

This clonotype was seen a handful of times. The genes are TRBV7-9 and TRBJ2-2; 8 nucleotides match TRBD1. Germline trimming cut 3 bases from V and 3 bases from J; bases unmatched to any gene: 9. The CDR3 is 17 residues long. Germline lookup yields CDR1 SEHNR and CDR2 FQNEAQ (reference sequence). The CDR3 region is CASSFSAGQEYTGELFF. As DNA, the CDR3 is TGTGCCAGCAGCTTTTCCGCGGGACAGGAGTACACCGGGGAGCTGTTTTTT.

This rearrangement joins TRBV7-3 to TRBJ2-6, with D tentatively TRBD2 (5 bases). The germline gives CDR1 SGHTA, CDR2 FQGTGA. Trimming shortened V by 8 bases and J by 1 base, and 18 bases separated the two germline ends. CDR3 length: 17 amino acids. CDR3 region: CASSPSGSWSGANVLTF. DNA for the CDR3: TGTGCCAGCTCCCCCAGCGGCTCCTGGTCTGGGGCCAACGTCCTGACTTTC.

J is TRBJ1-2 and V is TRBV7-9, with D perhaps matching TRBD1 (5 bases). The germline gives CDR1 SEHNR, CDR2 FQNEAQ (reference sequence). This CDR3 region has 15 residues. V was shortened by 2 bases and J by 3 bases, with 13 bases between the two germline ends. For the CDR3, the DNA is TGTGCCAGCAGCTTAACTTCCGGGACGGACTATGGCTACACCTTC. Amino acids: CASSLTSGTDYGYTF.

This clonotype has a handful of counts. This chain uses TRBV11-2 with TRBJ1-6, with a possible D match to TRBD1 (6 bases). CDR3 length: 14 residues. Germline V lookup: CDR1 SGHAT, CDR2 FQNNGV. Trimming took 6 bases from V and 5 from J, leaving 11 bases between them. The CDR3 DNA reads as TGTGCCAGCAGTTCCGGACAGAATAATTCACCCCTCCACTTT. It codes for CASSSGQNNSPLHF. The variable domain in full, with the rest retrieved from reference TRBV11-2 and TRBJ1-6, is EAGVAQSPRYKIIEKRQSVAFWCNPISGHATLYWYQQILGQGPKLLIQFQNNGVVDDSQLPKDRFSAERLKGVDSTLKIQPAKLEDSAVYLCASSSGQNNSPLHFGNGTRLTVT.

Only a few counts were recorded for this clonotype. The rearrangement joins TRBV7-9 to TRBJ1-2; the D is unclear. Trimming shortened V by 1 base and J by 2 bases, and 11 bases separated the two germline ends. There are 15 residues in the CDR3. The V gene's germline CDR1 is SEHNR and CDR2 FQNEAQ (reference sequence). The CDR3 reads CASSLGAAPNYGYTF. DNA of the CDR3: TGTGCCAGCAGCTTAGGGGCAGCGCCGAACTATGGCTACACCTTC.

This clonotype was seen only a few times. The gene calls are TRBV27 and TRBJ1-2, with 9 bases identical to TRBD1. The CDR3 extends over 12 amino acids. Germline trimming cut 7 bases from V and 6 bases from J; bases unmatched to any gene: 3. Germline loops: CDR1 MNHEY, CDR2 SMNVEV (reference sequence). The CDR3 here is CASKTGGHGYTF. CDR3 bases: TGTGCCAGCAAAACAGGGGGCCATGGCTACACCTTC.

The chain employs TRBV6-8 and TRBJ1-2; no clear D. Trimming cost V 7 bases and J 7 bases, with 16 bases left between them. The germline gives CDR1 MNHGY, CDR2 SAAAGT. The length of the CDR3 is 13 residues. The chain's CDR3 is CASIAPGVSGYTF. In nucleotides, the CDR3 is TGTGCCAGCATTGCCCCGGGAGTCTCTGGCTACACCTTC.

The chain joins TRBV7-6 to TRBJ2-7, with TRBD1 identical over 9 bases. Looked up from germline, CDR1 is SGHVS and CDR2 is FNYEAQ. The CDR3 has 15 amino acids. Trimming cost V 5 bases and J 7 bases; bases outside gene matches: 12. The CDR3 nucleotides read TGTGCCAGCAGCACAGGGGACAGGGACCGCTTGGAGCAGTACTTC. The encoded protein is CASSTGDRDRLEQYF.

The rearrangement links TRBV5-4 to TRBJ2-2, with D possibly matching TRBD2 (6 bases). The ends were cut back, 0 bases at V and 7 bases at J, with 16 bases in the middle. This CDR3 has 16 amino acids. The germline CDR1 and CDR2 sequences are SGHNT and YYREEE (reference sequence). CDR3 in amino acids: CASSLEVSGRGGELFF. CDR3 DNA: TGTGCCAGCAGCTTGGAAGTATCGGGGCGGGGCGGGGAGCTGTTTTTT.

This clonotype was seen at least ten times. The rearrangement links TRBV7-9 to TRBJ1-2, with D maybe TRBD1 (5 bases). This CDR3 is built from 13 residues. The V and J ends lost 4 bases and 3 bases respectively, with 9 bases between them. From germline, CDR1 is SEHNR and CDR2 FQNEAQ (reference sequence). The CDR3 region has the DNA TGTGCCAGCAGCTCAGGACAAGACTATGGCTACACCTTC. Protein: CASSSGQDYGYTF.

This chain joins TRBV4-3 and TRBJ1-3; possibly TRBD1 for D (5 bases). There are 15 residues in the CDR3. The V gene's germline CDR1 is LGHNA and CDR2 YSLEER. Trimming pared 1 base from V and 2 bases from J, leaving 9 bases between. The CDR3 protein is CASSQGQGPGNTIYF. Here the CDR3 DNA reads TGCGCCAGCAGCCAAGGGCAGGGACCTGGAAACACCATATATTTT.

CDR3 nucleotides: TGTGCCAGCAGTTTAGGTCCCGAGCGGGGGGGCCGAGGGTCCTACAATGAGCAGTTCTTC. Its protein product is CASSLGPERGGRGSYNEQFF. The gene calls are TRBV27 and TRBJ2-1; TRBD2 matches at 10 bases. The V and J ends lost 2 bases and 1 base, in that order; junction bases with no gene match: 14. The CDR3 runs to 20 residues. Germline lookup yields CDR1 MNHEY and CDR2 SMNVEV (reference sequence).

The gene calls are TRBV6-6 and TRBJ2-7; maybe TRBD1 (5 bases). CDR1 and CDR2 (germline): MNHNY, SVGAGI (reference sequence). Between the trimmed V and J ends, which lost 2 bases and 1 base, there was a span of 9 bases. CDR3 length: 14 amino acids. The CDR3 loop is CASSYGGQSYEQYF. The DNA for the CDR3 is TGTGCCAGCAGTTACGGCGGACAATCCTACGAGCAGTACTTC.

This chain uses TRBV20-1 with TRBJ2-1; maybe TRBD2 (8 bases). The CDR3 totals 15 residues. The germline V and J ends were trimmed by 7 bases and 5 bases, with 21 bases remaining between them. The V gene's germline CDR1 is DFQATT and CDR2 SNEGSKA (reference sequence). Here the CDR3 reads CSVRGNGGVDNEQFF. CDR3 bases: TGCAGTGTCAGGGGGAACGGGGGGGTAGACAATGAGCAGTTCTTC.

This clonotype turned up a few times. The V and J genes are TRBV27 and TRBJ1-1; TRBD1 agrees at 7 bases. The trim removed 8 bases at V and 0 bases at J, leaving 3 bases unmatched. CDR1 is MNHEY and CDR2 is SMNVEV in the germline V gene (reference sequence). The CDR3 is made up of 13 amino acids. In DNA, the CDR3 is TGTGCCAGCCACAGGGGAATGAACACTGAAGCTTTCTTT. As protein: CASHRGMNTEAFF.

The chain carries TRBV9 and TRBJ2-5, with 13 bases lining up with TRBD2. The V gene's germline CDR1 is SGDLS and CDR2 YYNGEE. The CDR3 is made up of 17 amino acids. After removal of 0 bases from V and 1 base from J, the junction contained 3 bases not matched to a gene. Here the CDR3 reads CASSVGLAGGVQETQYF. The DNA for the CDR3 is TGTGCCAGCAGCGTAGGACTAGCGGGGGGAGTCCAAGAGACCCAGTACTTC.

This clonotype was recorded a few times. The CDR3 bases are TGTGCCAGCAGTACGGGACTAGTTAATGAGCAGTTCTTC. This translates into CASSTGLVNEQFF. The chain recombines TRBV27 with TRBJ2-1; 8 bases fit TRBD2. The trim removed 5 bases at V and 7 bases at J, leaving 4 bases unmatched. From germline, CDR1 is MNHEY and CDR2 SMNVEV (reference sequence). This CDR3 has 13 residues.

This clonotype occurred a few times. The rearrangement uses TRBV27 and TRBJ1-1; 8 bases map to TRBD1. With 4 bases clipped from V and 4 bases from J, the junction kept 8 bases outside the gene matches. There are 15 residues in the CDR3. CDR1 is MNHEY and CDR2 is SMNVEV in the germline V gene (reference sequence). DNA of the CDR3: TGTGCCAGCAGTTCCCGGACAGGGAGGACCACTGAAGCTTTCTTT. As protein: CASSSRTGRTTEAFF.